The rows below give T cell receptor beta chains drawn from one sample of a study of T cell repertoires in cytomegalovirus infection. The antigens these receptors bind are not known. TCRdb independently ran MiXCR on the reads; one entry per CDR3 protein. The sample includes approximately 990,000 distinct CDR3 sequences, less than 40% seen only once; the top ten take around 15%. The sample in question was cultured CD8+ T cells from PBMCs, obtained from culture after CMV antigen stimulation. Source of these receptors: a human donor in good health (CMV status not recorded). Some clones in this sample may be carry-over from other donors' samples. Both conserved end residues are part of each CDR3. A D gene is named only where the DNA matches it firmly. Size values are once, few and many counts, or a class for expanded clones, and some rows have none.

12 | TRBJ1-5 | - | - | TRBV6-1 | CASRDGSQPQHF | TGTGCCAGCAGGGACGGGAGCCAGCCCCAGCATTTT
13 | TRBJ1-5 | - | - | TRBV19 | CASSIGGAAASHF | TGTGCCAGTAGTATAGGTGGGGCCGCAGCATCGCATTTT
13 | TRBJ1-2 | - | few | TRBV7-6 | CASQEMGSYGYTF | TGTGCCAGCCAAGAAATGGGGTCCTATGGCTACACCTTC
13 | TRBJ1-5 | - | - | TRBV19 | CASMGSRLGPQHF | TGTGCCAGTATGGGCAGCCGGCTAGGGCCCCAGCATTTT
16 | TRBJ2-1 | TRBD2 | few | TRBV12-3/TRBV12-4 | CASSPSGTSAYNEQFF | TGTGCCAGCAGTCCCAGCGGGACTAGCGCATACAATGAGCAGTTCTTC
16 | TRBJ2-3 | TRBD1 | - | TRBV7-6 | CASSGPGTGGDDTQYF | TGTGCCAGCAGCGGTCCCGGGACAGGGGGCGATGATACGCAGTATTTT
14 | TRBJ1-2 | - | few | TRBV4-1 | CASSQPGQSYGYTF | TGCGCCAGCAGCCAACCAGGACAGTCCTATGGCTACACCTTC
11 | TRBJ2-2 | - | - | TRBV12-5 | CASGLLRELFF | TGTGCTAGTGGTCTACTAAGGGAGCTGTTTTTT
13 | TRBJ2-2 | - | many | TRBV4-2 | CASSHREAGELFF | TGTGCCAGCAGCCACAGGGAAGCCGGGGAGCTGTTTTTT
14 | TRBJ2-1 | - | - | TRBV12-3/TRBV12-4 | CASSWTSPKSEQFF | TGTGCCAGCAGTTGGACATCCCCTAAGAGTGAGCAGTTCTTC
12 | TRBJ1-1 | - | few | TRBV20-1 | CSAIQGFTEAFF | TGCAGTGCTATCCAGGGGTTCACTGAAGCTTTCTTT
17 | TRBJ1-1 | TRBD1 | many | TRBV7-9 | CASSMPGAGGRGPEAFF | TGTGCCAGCAGCATGCCCGGGGCAGGGGGAAGAGGTCCTGAAGCTTTCTTT
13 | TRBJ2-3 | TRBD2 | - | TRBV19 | CASSELAVDTQYF | TGTGCCAGTAGTGAGCTAGCGGTGGATACGCAGTATTTT
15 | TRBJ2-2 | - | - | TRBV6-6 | CASRYRVTNTGELFF | TGTGCCAGCAGGTACAGGGTTACGAACACCGGGGAGCTGTTTTTT
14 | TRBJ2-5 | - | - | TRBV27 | CASSLSSRSRTQYF | TGTGCCAGCAGTTTATCAAGCAGATCGAGGACCCAGTACTTC
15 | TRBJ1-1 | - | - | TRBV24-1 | CATVKIPDANTEAFF | TGTGCCACTGTCAAAATCCCCGACGCGAACACTGAAGCTTTCTTT
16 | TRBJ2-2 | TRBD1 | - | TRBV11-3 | CASRSWDRGNIGELFF | TGTGCCAGCAGATCATGGGACAGGGGGAACATCGGGGAGCTGTTTTTT
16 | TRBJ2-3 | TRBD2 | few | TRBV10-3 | CAISETGGGWADTQYF | TGTGCCATCAGTGAAACCGGCGGGGGGTGGGCAGATACGCAGTATTTT
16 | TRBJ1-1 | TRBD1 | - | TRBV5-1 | CASSFWDRERGTEAFF | TGCGCCAGCAGCTTTTGGGACAGGGAGAGAGGCACTGAAGCTTTCTTT
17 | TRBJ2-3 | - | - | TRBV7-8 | CASSPRASLSSTDTQYF | TGTGCCAGCAGCCCCCGGGCCAGCCTTTCGAGCACAGATACGCAGTATTTT
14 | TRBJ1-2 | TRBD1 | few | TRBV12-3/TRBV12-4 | CASRPWDRNYGYTF | TGTGCCAGCAGACCATGGGACAGAAACTATGGCTACACCTTC
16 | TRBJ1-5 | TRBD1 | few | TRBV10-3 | CAIRRSGGLGNQPQHF | TGTGCCATCAGGAGGTCAGGGGGGTTGGGCAATCAGCCCCAGCATTTT
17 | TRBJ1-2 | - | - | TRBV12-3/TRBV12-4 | CASSLVAPDRRNYGYTF | TGTGCCAGCAGTTTAGTGGCTCCCGACCGCCGTAACTATGGCTACACCTTC
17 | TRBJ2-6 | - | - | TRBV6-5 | CASSYSYLASGANVLTF | TGTGCCAGCAGTTACTCGTACCTAGCCTCTGGGGCCAACGTCCTGACTTTC
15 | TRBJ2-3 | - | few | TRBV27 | CASSNSGVSTDTQYF | TGTGCCAGCAGCAATAGCGGAGTTAGCACAGATACGCAGTATTTT
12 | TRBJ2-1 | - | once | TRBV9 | CASSVVGEEQFF | TGTGCCAGCAGCGTAGTGGGCGAGGAGCAGTTCTTC
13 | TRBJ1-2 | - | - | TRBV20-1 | CSASDTWDYGYTF | TGCAGTGCTAGTGATACATGGGACTATGGGTACACCTTC
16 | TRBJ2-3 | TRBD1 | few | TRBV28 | CASSLSWAGGVDTQYF | TGTGCCAGCAGTTTATCGTGGGCAGGGGGAGTCGATACGCAGTATTTT
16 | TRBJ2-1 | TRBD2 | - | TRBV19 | CASSMWGGSSYNEQFF | TGTGCCAGTAGTATGTGGGGGGGGAGCTCCTACAATGAGCAGTTCTTC
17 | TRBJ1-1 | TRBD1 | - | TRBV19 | CASSPRRDRERDTEAFF | TGTGCCAGTAGCCCCCGACGGGACAGGGAAAGAGACACTGAAGCTTTCTTT
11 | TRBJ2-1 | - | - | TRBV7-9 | CASSGAASPFF | TGTGCCAGCAGCGGAGCCGCCTCACCGTTCTTC
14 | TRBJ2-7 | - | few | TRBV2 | CASSETGHSYEQYF | TGTGCCAGCAGTGAAACGGGGCACTCCTACGAGCAGTACTTC
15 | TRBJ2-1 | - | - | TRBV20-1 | CSARNPASSYNEQFF | TGCAGTGCTAGAAACCCCGCTAGCTCCTACAATGAGCAGTTCTTC
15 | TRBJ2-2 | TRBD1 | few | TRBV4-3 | CASSPGTGVSGELFF | TGCGCCAGCAGCCCCGGGACAGGGGTGTCGGGGGAGCTGTTTTTT
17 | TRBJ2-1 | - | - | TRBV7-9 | CASSIKGGDTPYNEQFF | TGTGCCAGCAGCATCAAGGGCGGGGACACCCCATACAATGAGCAGTTCTTC
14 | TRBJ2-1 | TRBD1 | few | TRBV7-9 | CASSFRQGRNEQFF | TGTGCCAGCAGCTTCCGACAGGGGAGGAATGAGCAGTTCTTC
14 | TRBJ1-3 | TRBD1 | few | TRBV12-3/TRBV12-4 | CATQLLDRGNTIYF | TGTGCCACTCAGCTCTTGGACAGGGGTAACACCATATATTTT
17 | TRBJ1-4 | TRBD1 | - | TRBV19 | CASSRDREGREIEKLFF | TGTGCCAGTAGTAGGGACAGGGAGGGCCGCGAAATTGAAAAACTGTTTTTT
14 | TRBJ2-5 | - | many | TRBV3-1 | CASSQWGKQETQYF | TGTGCCAGCAGCCAATGGGGAAAGCAAGAGACCCAGTACTTC
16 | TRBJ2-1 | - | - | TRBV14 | CASSQEENSDYNEQFF | TGTGCCAGCAGCCAAGAGGAGAATAGCGACTACAATGAGCAGTTCTTC
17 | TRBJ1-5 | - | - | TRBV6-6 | CASSYRSGDLGPQPQHF | TGTGCCAGCAGTTACCGTTCCGGGGACCTTGGGCCACAGCCCCAGCATTTT
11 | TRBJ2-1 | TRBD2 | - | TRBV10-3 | CATRGGNEQFF | TGTGCCACCCGCGGGGGGAATGAGCAGTTCTTC
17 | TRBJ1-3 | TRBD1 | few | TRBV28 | CASSSRGTGDSGNTIYF | TGTGCCAGCAGTTCCCGAGGGACAGGCGACTCTGGAAACACCATATATTTT
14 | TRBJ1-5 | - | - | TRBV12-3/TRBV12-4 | CASSLFGPNQPQHF | TGTGCCAGCAGTTTGTTCGGTCCTAATCAGCCCCAGCATTTT
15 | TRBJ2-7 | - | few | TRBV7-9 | CASRGETGYLDEQYF | TGTGCCAGCAGAGGGGAAACAGGGTATCTCGACGAGCAGTACTTC
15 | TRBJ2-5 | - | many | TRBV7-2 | CASSPIRGAQETQYF | TGTGCCAGCAGCCCAATCCGGGGGGCCCAAGAGACCCAGTACTTC
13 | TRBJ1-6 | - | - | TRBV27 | CASTQTGNSPLHF | TGTGCCAGCACGCAAACGGGGAATTCACCCCTCCACTTT
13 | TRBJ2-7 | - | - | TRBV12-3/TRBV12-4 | CASSLRVPYEQYF | TGTGCCAGCAGTTTAAGGGTTCCCTACGAGCAGTACTTC
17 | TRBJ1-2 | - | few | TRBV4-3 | CASSQDRWGEFDYGYTF | TGCGCCAGCAGCCAAGATAGATGGGGGGAGTTTGACTATGGCTACACCTTC
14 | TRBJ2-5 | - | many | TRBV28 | CASSLTGIVETQYF | TGTGCCAGCAGTTTAACTGGGATAGTGGAGACCCAGTACTTC
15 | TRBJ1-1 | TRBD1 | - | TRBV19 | CASSIDSQGGTEAFF | TGTGCCAGTAGTATAGATTCACAGGGGGGCACTGAAGCTTTCTTT
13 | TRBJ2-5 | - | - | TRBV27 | CASSYREGGTQYF | TGTGCCAGCAGTTATAGGGAAGGGGGGACCCAGTACTTC
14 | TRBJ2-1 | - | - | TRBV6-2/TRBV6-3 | CASMPGPSYNEQFF | TGTGCCAGCATGCCGGGACCCTCTTACAATGAGCAGTTCTTC
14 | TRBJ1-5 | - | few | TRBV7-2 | CASSHSESNQPQHF | TGTGCCAGCAGCCACAGTGAGAGCAATCAGCCCCAGCATTTT
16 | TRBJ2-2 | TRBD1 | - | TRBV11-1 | CASSPYRGRNTGELFF | TGTGCCAGCAGCCCATACAGGGGGCGTAACACCGGGGAGCTGTTTTTT
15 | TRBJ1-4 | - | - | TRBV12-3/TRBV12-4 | CANKPNRDNNEKLFF | TGTGCCAACAAACCCAACCGGGACAATAATGAAAAACTGTTTTTT
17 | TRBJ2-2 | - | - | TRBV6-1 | CASSYIGGPINTGELFF | TGTGCCAGCAGTTATATTGGGGGCCCCATTAACACCGGGGAGCTGTTTTTT
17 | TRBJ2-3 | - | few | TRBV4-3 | CASSQIWPGESTDTQYF | TGCGCCAGCAGCCAAATCTGGCCGGGTGAGAGCACAGATACGCAGTATTTT
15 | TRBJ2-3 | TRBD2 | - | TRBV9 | CASSDSGGGVDTQYF | TGTGCCAGCAGCGACAGCGGGGGCGGGGTAGATACGCAGTATTTT